The clone carrying this T cell receptor beta chain was counted many times. The CDR3 has 17 residues. Germline V CDR1 and CDR2: LNHDA, SQIVND (reference sequence). V lost 5 bases, J lost 4 bases, and 23 bases lay in between. TCRdb re-analysed the reads in MiXCR, keeping a single row per CDR3 protein. The table lists 200,000 to 250,000 distinct CDR3 sequences, more than 25% of them singletons. The data stem from a study of kidney transplant recipient with SARS-CoV-2 infection. The receptor was isolated from a young adult male patient who had COVID-19 and was a kidney transplant recipient. The graft donor may be the source of some T cells. This chain joins TRBV19 and TRBJ1-2, with TRBD1 as a possible D gene (5 bases). Specimen: a blood sample, collected at baseline and around day 120 from a kidney transplant recipient. The CDR3 DNA reads as TGTGCCAGTAGTCCCATGTGGACAAATCGAAAGACCTATGGCTACACCTTC. Its translation: CASSPMWTNRKTYGYTF. Drawing the rest from reference TRBV19 and TRBJ1-2, the complete variable domain is DGGITQSPKYLFRKEGQNVTLSCEQNLNHDAMYWYRQDPGQGLRLIYYSQIVNDFQKGDIAEGYSVSREKKESFPLTVTSAQKNPTAFYLCASSPMWTNRKTYGYTFGSGTRLTVV.